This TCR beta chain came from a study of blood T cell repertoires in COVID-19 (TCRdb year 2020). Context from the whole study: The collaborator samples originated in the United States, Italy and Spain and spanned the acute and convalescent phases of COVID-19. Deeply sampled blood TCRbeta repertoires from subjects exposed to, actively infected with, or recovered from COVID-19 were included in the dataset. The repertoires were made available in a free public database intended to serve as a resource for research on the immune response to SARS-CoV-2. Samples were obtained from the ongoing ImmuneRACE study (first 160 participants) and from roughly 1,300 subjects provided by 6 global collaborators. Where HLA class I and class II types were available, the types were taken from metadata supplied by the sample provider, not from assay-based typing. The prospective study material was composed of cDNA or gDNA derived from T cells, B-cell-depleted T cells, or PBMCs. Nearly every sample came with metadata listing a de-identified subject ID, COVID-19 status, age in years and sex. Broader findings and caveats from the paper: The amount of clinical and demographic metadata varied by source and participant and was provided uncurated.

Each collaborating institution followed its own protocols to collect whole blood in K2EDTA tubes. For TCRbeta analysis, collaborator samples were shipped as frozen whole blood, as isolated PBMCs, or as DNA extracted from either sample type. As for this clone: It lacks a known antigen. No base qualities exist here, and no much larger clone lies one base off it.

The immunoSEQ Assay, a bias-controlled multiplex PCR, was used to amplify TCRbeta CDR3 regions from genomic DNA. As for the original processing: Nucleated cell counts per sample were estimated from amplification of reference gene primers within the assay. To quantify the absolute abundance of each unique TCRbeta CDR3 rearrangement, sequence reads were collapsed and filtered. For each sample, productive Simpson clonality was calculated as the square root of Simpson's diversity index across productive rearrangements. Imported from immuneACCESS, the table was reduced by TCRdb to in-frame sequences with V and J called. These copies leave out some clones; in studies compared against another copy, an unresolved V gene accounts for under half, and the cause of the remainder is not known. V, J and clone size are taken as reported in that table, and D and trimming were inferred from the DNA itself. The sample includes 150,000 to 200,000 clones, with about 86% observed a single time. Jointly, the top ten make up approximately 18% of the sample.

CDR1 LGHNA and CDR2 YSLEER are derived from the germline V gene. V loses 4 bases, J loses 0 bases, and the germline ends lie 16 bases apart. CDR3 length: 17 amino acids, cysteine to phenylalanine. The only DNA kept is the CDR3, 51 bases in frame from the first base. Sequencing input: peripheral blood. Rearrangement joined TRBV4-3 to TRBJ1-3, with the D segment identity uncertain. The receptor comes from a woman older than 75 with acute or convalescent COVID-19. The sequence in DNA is TGCGCCAGCAGCCCCGGCGGTTCCATACTCTCTGGAAACACCATATATTTT. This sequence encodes CASSPGGSILSGNTIYF.